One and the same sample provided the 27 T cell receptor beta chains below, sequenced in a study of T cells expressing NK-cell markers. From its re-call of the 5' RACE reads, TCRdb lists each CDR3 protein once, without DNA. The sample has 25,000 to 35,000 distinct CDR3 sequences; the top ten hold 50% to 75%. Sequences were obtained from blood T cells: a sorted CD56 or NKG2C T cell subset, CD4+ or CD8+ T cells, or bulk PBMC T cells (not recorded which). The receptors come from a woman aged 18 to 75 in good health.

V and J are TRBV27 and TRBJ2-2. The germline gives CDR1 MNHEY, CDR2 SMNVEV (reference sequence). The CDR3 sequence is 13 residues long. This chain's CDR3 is CASSLSPTGELFF.

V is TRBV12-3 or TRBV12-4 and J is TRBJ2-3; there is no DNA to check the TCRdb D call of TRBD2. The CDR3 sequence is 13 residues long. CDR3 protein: CASSSNGDSPQYF.

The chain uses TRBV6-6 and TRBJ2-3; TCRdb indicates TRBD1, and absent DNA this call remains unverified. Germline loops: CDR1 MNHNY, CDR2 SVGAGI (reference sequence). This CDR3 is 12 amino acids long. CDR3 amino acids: CASSLSIFDFYF.

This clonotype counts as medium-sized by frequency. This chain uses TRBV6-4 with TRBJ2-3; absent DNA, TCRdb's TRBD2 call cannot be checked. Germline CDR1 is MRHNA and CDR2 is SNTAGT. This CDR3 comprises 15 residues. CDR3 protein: CASSEGSGGTDTQYF.

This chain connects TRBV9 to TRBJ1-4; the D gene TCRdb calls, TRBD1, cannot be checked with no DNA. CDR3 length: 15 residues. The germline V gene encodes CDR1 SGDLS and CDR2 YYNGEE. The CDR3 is CASSVGDRDHEKLFF.

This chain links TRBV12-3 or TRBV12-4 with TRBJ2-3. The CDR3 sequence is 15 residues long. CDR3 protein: CASSLGLTRTDTQYF.

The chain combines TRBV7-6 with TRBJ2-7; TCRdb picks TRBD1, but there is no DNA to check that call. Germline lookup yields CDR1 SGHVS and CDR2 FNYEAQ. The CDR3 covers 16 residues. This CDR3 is CASSLNWDRESYQQYF.

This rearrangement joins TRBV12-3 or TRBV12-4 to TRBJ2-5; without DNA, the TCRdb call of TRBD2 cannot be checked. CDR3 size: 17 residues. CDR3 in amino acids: CATSPWGSGGLWETQYF.

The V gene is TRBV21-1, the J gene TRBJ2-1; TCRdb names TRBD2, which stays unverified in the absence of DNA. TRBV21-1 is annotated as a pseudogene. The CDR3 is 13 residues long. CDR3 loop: CASSKTSANEQFF.

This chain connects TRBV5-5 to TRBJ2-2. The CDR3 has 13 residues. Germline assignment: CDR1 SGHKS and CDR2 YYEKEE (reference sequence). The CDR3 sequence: CASSLTVTGELFF. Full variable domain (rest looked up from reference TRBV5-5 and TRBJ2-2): DAGVTQSPTHLIKTRGQQVTLRCSPISGHKSVSWYQQVLGQGPQFIFQYYEKEERGRGNFPDRFSARQFPNYSSELNVNALLLGDSALYLCASSLTVTGELFFGEGSRLTVL.

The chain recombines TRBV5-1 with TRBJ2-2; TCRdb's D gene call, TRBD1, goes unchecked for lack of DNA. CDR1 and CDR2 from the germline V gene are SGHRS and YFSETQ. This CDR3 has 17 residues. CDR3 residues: CASSQTPLAWNTGELFF.

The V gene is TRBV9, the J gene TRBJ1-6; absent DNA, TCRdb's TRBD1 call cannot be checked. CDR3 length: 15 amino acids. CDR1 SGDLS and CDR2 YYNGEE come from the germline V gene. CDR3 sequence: CASSPYNGGTSPLHF.

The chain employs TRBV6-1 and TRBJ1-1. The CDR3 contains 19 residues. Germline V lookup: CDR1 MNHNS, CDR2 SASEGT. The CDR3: CASSEEKAGFRNRNTEAFF.

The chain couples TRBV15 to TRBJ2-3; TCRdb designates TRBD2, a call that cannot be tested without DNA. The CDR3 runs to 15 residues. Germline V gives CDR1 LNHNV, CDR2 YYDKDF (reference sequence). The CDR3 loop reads CATSLAGKGTDTQYF.

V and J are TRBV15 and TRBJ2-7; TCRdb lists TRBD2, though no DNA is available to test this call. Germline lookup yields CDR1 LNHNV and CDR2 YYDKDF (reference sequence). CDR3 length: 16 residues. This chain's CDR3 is CATSREIAGGSYEQYF.

This CDR3 reads CASSLGKVRNEQFF. J is TRBJ2-1 and V is TRBV7-8. The CDR3 loop spans 14 amino acids. Germline CDR1 is SGHVS and CDR2 is FQNEAQ.

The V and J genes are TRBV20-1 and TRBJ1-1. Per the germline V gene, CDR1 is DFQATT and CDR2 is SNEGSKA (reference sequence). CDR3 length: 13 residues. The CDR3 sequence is CSARESAVTEAFF.

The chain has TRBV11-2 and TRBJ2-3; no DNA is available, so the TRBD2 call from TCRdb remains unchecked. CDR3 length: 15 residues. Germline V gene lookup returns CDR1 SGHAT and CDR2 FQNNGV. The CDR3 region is CASSLEAGGGDTQYF.

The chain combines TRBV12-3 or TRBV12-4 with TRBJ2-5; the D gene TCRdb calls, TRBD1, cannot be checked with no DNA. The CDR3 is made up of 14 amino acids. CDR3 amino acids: CASSPDNGQETQYF.

The chain's CDR3 is CASGLNLRDTDKGTEAFF. The chain carries TRBV12-5 and TRBJ1-1; as DNA is missing, the TRBD1 call by TCRdb cannot be tested. In germline, CDR1 is LGHNT, CDR2 FRNRAP. The CDR3 extends over 18 amino acids. The whole variable domain, remainder taken from reference TRBV12-5 and TRBJ1-1, is DARVTQTPRHKVTEMGQEVTMRCQPILGHNTVFWYRQTMMQGLELLAYFRNRAPLDDSGMPKDRFSAEMPDATLATLKIQPSEPRDSAVYFCASGLNLRDTDKGTEAFFGQGTRLTVV.

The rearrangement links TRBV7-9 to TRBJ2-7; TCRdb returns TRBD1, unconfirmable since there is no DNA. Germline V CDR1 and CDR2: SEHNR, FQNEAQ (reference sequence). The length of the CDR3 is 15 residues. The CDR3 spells CASSLKGQGSYEQYF.

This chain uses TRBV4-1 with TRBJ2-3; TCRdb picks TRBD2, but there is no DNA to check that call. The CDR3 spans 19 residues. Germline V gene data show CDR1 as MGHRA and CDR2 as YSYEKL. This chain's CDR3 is CASSQGGSGGLPSTDTQYF.

CDR3 loop: CASSLFTASGFTYEQYF. This rearrangement joins TRBV7-9 to TRBJ2-7; the TRBD2 assignment by TCRdb is unverifiable without DNA. Germline values: CDR1 SEHNR, CDR2 FQNEAQ (reference sequence). This CDR3 spans 17 amino acids.

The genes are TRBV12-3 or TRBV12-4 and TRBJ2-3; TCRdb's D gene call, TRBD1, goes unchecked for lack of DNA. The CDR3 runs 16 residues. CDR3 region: CASSLAGGTSTDTQYF.

The CDR3 reads CSASREVHNEQFF. This chain joins TRBV20-1 and TRBJ2-1. CDR1 and CDR2 from the germline V gene are DFQATT and SNEGSKA (reference sequence). The CDR3 totals 13 residues.

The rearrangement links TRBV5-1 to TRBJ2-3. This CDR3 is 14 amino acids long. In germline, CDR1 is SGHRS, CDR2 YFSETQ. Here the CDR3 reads CASSLGQGPNTQYF.

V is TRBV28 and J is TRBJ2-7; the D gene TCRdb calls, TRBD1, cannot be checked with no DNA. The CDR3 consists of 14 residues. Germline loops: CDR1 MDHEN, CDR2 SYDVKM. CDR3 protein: CASSFLRGDYEQYF.